Listed below are T cell receptor beta chains from one sample, sequenced in a study of regulatory T cells in long-lasting Graves disease. TCRdb re-called the multiplex PCR reads through MiXCR, storing one row per CDR3 protein. The sample lists approximately 540,000 distinct CDR3 sequences, about 11% occurring once. These same data were also listed under a study on T cells in Graves' hyperthyroidism and ophthalmopathy.

The specimen was peripheral blood mononuclear cells (PBMCs), collected at new diagnosis, from a patient treated with antithyroid drugs. The origin of the receptors is a woman aged 25 to 45 with Graves disease. Each CDR3 is given with its conserved first and last residue. D genes are given only for firm matches. The size entry is marked missing in some rows and otherwise reads once, few, many or a size class.

abundance: many; v_gene: TRBV6-1; d_gene: TRBD1; j_gene: TRBJ2-5; CDR3aa: CASSTSGTGKETQYF; CDR3nt: TGTGCCAGCAGTACCTCCGGGACAGGGAAAGAGACCCAGTACTTC
abundance: many; v_gene: TRBV29-1; d_gene: TRBD1; j_gene: TRBJ2-3; CDR3aa: CSVESQQGAGTDTQYF; CDR3nt: TGCAGCGTTGAAAGTCAACAGGGGGCTGGCACAGATACGCAGTATTTT
abundance: many; v_gene: TRBV28; d_gene: .; j_gene: TRBJ1-2; CDR3aa: CASSLETGKNYGYTF; CDR3nt: TGTGCCAGCAGTTTAGAGACAGGCAAGAACTATGGCTACACCTTC
abundance: many; v_gene: TRBV5-5; d_gene: TRBD1; j_gene: TRBJ1-4; CDR3aa: CASSLWSQGGEKLFF; CDR3nt: TGTGCCAGCAGCTTGTGGTCGCAGGGGGGAGAAAAACTGTTTTTT
abundance: .; v_gene: TRBV19; d_gene: TRBD1; j_gene: TRBJ1-5; CDR3aa: CASGPGTGYQPQHF; CDR3nt: TGTGCCAGTGGACCCGGGACAGGGTACCAGCCCCAGCATTTT
abundance: .; v_gene: TRBV27; d_gene: .; j_gene: TRBJ1-3; CDR3aa: CASSLGWGNTIYF; CDR3nt: TGTGCCAGCAGTTTGGGATGGGGAAACACCATATATTTT
abundance: few; v_gene: TRBV20-1; d_gene: .; j_gene: TRBJ1-2; CDR3aa: CSASVWPLNYGYTF; CDR3nt: TGCAGTGCTAGTGTCTGGCCCCTGAACTATGGCTACACCTTC
abundance: few; v_gene: TRBV28; d_gene: TRBD1; j_gene: TRBJ2-7; CDR3aa: CASRTTGGVYEQYF; CDR3nt: TGTGCCAGCAGGACCACAGGGGGCGTCTACGAGCAGTACTTC
abundance: many; v_gene: TRBV20-1; d_gene: TRBD1; j_gene: TRBJ2-1; CDR3aa: CSASAARPGQHVGVAYNEQFF; CDR3nt: TGCAGTGCCAGTGCCGCCAGACCGGGACAGCATGTCGGGGTAGCCTACAATGAGCAGTTCTTC
abundance: .; v_gene: TRBV12-3/TRBV12-4; d_gene: TRBD2; j_gene: TRBJ2-3; CDR3aa: CASSPGTSRTDTQYF; CDR3nt: TGTGCCAGCAGTCCGGGGACTAGCCGCACAGATACGCAGTATTTT
abundance: many; v_gene: TRBV6-1; d_gene: .; j_gene: TRBJ1-2; CDR3aa: CASSPNRPDGYGYTF; CDR3nt: TGTGCCAGCAGCCCCAACAGGCCAGATGGCTATGGCTACACCTTC
abundance: .; v_gene: TRBV11-3; d_gene: TRBD1; j_gene: TRBJ2-2; CDR3aa: CASSSGTGEGTGELFF; CDR3nt: TGTGCCAGCAGTTCCGGGACAGGGGAGGGCACCGGGGAGCTGTTTTTT
abundance: many; v_gene: TRBV29-1; d_gene: .; j_gene: TRBJ1-1; CDR3aa: CSFRQLLNTEAFF; CDR3nt: TGCAGCTTCCGACAGCTACTGAACACTGAAGCTTTCTTT
abundance: .; v_gene: TRBV4-2; d_gene: .; j_gene: TRBJ1-3; CDR3aa: CASSRDRGNVNTIYF; CDR3nt: TGTGCCAGCAGCCGGGACCGGGGAAACGTGAACACCATATATTTT
abundance: .; v_gene: TRBV5-1; d_gene: .; j_gene: TRBJ2-3; CDR3aa: CASSLAATWIPGTDTQYF; CDR3nt: TGCGCCAGCAGCTTGGCGGCGACGTGGATTCCTGGCACAGATACGCAGTATTTT
abundance: few; v_gene: TRBV29-1; d_gene: .; j_gene: TRBJ1-1; CDR3aa: CSASNRPVLDTEAFF; CDR3nt: TGCAGCGCCTCCAACCGTCCAGTTTTAGACACTGAAGCTTTCTTT
abundance: .; v_gene: TRBV5-1; d_gene: .; j_gene: TRBJ1-1; CDR3aa: CASRAGGGAYAFF; CDR3nt: TGCGCCAGCCGCGCCGGGGGGGGCGCGTACGCTTTCTTT
abundance: few; v_gene: TRBV20-1; d_gene: TRBD1; j_gene: TRBJ2-5; CDR3aa: CSANKAATGPQETQYF; CDR3nt: TGCAGTGCTAACAAAGCCGCGACAGGGCCCCAAGAGACCCAGTACTTC
abundance: many; v_gene: TRBV30; d_gene: .; j_gene: TRBJ2-5; CDR3aa: CAWSGAGRGTQYF; CDR3nt: TGTGCCTGGAGCGGGGCAGGGCGGGGGACCCAGTACTTC
abundance: many; v_gene: TRBV5-4; d_gene: .; j_gene: TRBJ2-7; CDR3aa: CASSYTGSSEQYF; CDR3nt: TGTGCCAGCAGCTATACAGGGAGCAGCGAGCAGTACTTC
abundance: many; v_gene: TRBV6-1; d_gene: TRBD1; j_gene: TRBJ1-1; CDR3aa: CATTVTTGSTEAFF; CDR3nt: TGTGCCACCACGGTCACGACAGGGTCCACTGAAGCTTTCTTT
abundance: few; v_gene: TRBV3-1; d_gene: .; j_gene: TRBJ2-7; CDR3aa: CASSPTGPNYEQYF; CDR3nt: TGTGCCAGCAGCCCCACGGGCCCTAACTACGAGCAGTACTTC
abundance: many; v_gene: TRBV2; d_gene: .; j_gene: TRBJ1-2; CDR3aa: CASRSQGGYGYTF; CDR3nt: TGTGCCAGCCGGAGCCAGGGCGGGTATGGCTACACCTTC
abundance: many; v_gene: TRBV20-1; d_gene: .; j_gene: TRBJ2-2; CDR3aa: CSAQWGSNTGELFF; CDR3nt: TGCAGTGCCCAGTGGGGGAGTAACACCGGGGAGCTGTTTTTT
abundance: few; v_gene: TRBV29-1; d_gene: .; j_gene: TRBJ1-1; CDR3aa: CSVEVRGGATEAFF; CDR3nt: TGCAGCGTTGAAGTAAGGGGGGGCGCGACTGAAGCTTTCTTT
abundance: many; v_gene: TRBV10-3; d_gene: TRBD2; j_gene: TRBJ2-3; CDR3aa: CAISGGLAGADTQYF; CDR3nt: TGTGCCATCAGTGGAGGACTAGCGGGAGCAGATACGCAGTATTTT
abundance: .; v_gene: TRBV24-1; d_gene: .; j_gene: TRBJ2-1; CDR3aa: CATSDPPGHEQFF; CDR3nt: TGTGCCACCAGTGATCCGCCGGGCCATGAGCAGTTCTTC
abundance: few; v_gene: TRBV28; d_gene: TRBD1; j_gene: TRBJ2-2; CDR3aa: CATWDRGLSRELFF; CDR3nt: TGTGCCACCTGGGACAGGGGACTTTCCCGGGAGCTGTTTTTT
abundance: few; v_gene: TRBV20-1; d_gene: .; j_gene: TRBJ2-7; CDR3aa: CSAASRYSYEQYF; CDR3nt: TGCAGTGCCGCCAGTCGGTACTCCTACGAGCAGTACTTC
abundance: .; v_gene: TRBV19; d_gene: TRBD2; j_gene: TRBJ2-1; CDR3aa: CASSLFSGRGNEQFF; CDR3nt: TGTGCCAGTAGTCTATTTAGCGGGAGGGGGAATGAGCAGTTCTTC
abundance: .; v_gene: TRBV9; d_gene: .; j_gene: TRBJ2-3; CDR3aa: CASSVAPREITDTQYF; CDR3nt: TGTGCCAGCAGCGTAGCCCCACGGGAGATTACAGATACGCAGTATTTT
abundance: many; v_gene: TRBV12-3/TRBV12-4; d_gene: TRBD1; j_gene: TRBJ1-2; CDR3aa: CASSWGTDGYTF; CDR3nt: TGTGCCAGCAGTTGGGGGACAGATGGCTACACCTTC
abundance: .; v_gene: TRBV4-1; d_gene: .; j_gene: TRBJ1-1; CDR3aa: CASRLLGAKTEAFF; CDR3nt: TGCGCCAGCAGACTACTGGGGGCGAAAACTGAAGCTTTCTTT
abundance: .; v_gene: TRBV2; d_gene: .; j_gene: TRBJ1-1; CDR3aa: CASSDERNTEAFF; CDR3nt: TGTGCCAGCAGTGACGAGAGGAACACTGAAGCTTTCTTT
abundance: many; v_gene: TRBV6-1; d_gene: TRBD1; j_gene: TRBJ2-7; CDR3aa: CASSPSGTGRPYEQYF; CDR3nt: TGTGCCAGCAGTCCCTCCGGGACAGGCAGGCCCTACGAGCAGTACTTC
abundance: many; v_gene: TRBV20-1; d_gene: TRBD1; j_gene: TRBJ1-1; CDR3aa: CSAIDRVSAHEGTEAFF; CDR3nt: TGCAGTGCAATAGACAGGGTATCTGCCCATGAAGGCACTGAAGCTTTCTTT
abundance: many; v_gene: TRBV27; d_gene: TRBD2; j_gene: TRBJ2-1; CDR3aa: CASSTLAGVSNEQFF; CDR3nt: TGTGCCAGCAGTACACTAGCGGGAGTAAGCAATGAGCAGTTCTTC
abundance: many; v_gene: TRBV6-1; d_gene: TRBD1; j_gene: TRBJ1-5; CDR3aa: CASRPQGAGNQPQHF; CDR3nt: TGTGCCAGCAGGCCACAGGGGGCGGGCAATCAGCCCCAGCATTTT
abundance: .; v_gene: TRBV11-3; d_gene: .; j_gene: TRBJ2-1; CDR3aa: CASSLPGAGRDEQFF; CDR3nt: TGTGCCAGCAGCTTGCCGGGAGCCGGACGAGATGAGCAGTTCTTC
abundance: many; v_gene: TRBV28; d_gene: TRBD1; j_gene: TRBJ2-5; CDR3aa: CASSLPDRAPQETQYF; CDR3nt: TGTGCCAGCAGTTTACCCGACAGGGCGCCTCAAGAGACCCAGTACTTC